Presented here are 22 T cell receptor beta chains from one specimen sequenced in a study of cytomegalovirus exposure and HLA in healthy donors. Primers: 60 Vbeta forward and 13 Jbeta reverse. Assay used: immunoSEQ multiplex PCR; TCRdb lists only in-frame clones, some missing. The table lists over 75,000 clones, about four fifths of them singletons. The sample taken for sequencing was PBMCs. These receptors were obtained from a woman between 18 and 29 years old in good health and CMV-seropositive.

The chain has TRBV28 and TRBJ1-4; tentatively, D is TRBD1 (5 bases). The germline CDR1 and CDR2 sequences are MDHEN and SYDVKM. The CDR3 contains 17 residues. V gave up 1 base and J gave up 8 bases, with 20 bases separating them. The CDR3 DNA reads TGTGCCAGCAGTTTATACACCGGGACTCGGGTTTGGGAAAAACTGTTTTTT. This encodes CASSLYTGTRVWEKLFF.

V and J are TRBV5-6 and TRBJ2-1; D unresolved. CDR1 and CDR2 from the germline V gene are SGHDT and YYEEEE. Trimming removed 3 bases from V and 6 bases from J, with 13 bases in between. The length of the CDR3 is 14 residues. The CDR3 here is CASSSGVSPNEQFF. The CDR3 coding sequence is TGTGCCAGCAGCTCCGGAGTCTCCCCCAATGAGCAGTTCTTC.

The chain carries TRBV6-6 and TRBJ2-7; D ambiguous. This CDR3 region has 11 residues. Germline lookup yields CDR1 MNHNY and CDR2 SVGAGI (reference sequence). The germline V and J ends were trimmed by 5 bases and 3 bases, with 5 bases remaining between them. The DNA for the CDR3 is TGTGCCAGCAGTATTAGCTACGAGCAGTACTTC. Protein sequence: CASSISYEQYF.

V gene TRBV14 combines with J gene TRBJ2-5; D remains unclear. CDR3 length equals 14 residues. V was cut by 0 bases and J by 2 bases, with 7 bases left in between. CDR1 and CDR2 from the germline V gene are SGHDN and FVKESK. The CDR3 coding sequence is TGTGCCAGCAGCCAAGAGCAGGTACAAGAGACCCAGTACTTC. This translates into CASSQEQVQETQYF.

The CDR3 region has the DNA TGTGCCAGCAGTTCCATAGTAACCCATGAGCAGTTCTTC. This sequence encodes CASSSIVTHEQFF. V is TRBV6-5 and J is TRBJ2-1; no definite D call. CDR1 and CDR2 (germline): MNHEY, SVGAGI. V was trimmed by 4 bases and J by 8 bases, leaving 12 bases between them. The CDR3 runs 13 residues.

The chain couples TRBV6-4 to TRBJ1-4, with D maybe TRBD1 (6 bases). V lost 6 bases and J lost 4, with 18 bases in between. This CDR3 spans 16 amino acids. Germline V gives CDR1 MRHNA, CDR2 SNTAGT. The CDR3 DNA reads TGTGCCAGCAGCCTTCGCAGGACAGCGAGTAATGAAAAACTGTTTTTT. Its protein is CASSLRRTASNEKLFF.

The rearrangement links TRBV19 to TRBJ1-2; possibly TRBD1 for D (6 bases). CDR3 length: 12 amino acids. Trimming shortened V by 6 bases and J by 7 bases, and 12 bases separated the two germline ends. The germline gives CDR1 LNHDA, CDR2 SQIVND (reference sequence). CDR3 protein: CASRKQGSGYTF. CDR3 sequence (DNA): TGTGCCAGTAGGAAACAGGGCTCTGGCTACACCTTC.

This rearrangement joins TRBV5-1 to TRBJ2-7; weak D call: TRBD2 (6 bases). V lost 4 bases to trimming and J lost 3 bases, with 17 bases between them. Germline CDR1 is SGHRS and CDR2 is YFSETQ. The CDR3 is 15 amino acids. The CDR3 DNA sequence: TGCGCCAGCAGCCTCGACGGACCGGGGGTCTACGAGCAGTACTTC. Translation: CASSLDGPGVYEQYF.

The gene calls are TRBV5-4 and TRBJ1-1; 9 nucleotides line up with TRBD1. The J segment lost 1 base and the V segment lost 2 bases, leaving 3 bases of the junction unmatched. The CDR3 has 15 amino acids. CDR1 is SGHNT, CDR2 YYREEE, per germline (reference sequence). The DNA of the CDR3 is TGTGCCAGCAGCTTACTGGGACAGGGGAACACTGAAGCTTTCTTT. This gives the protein CASSLLGQGNTEAFF. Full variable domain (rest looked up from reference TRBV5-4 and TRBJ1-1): ETGVTQSPTHLIKTRGQQVTLRCSSQSGHNTVSWYQQALGQGPQFIFQYYREEENGRGNFPPRFSGLQFPNYSSELNVNALELDDSALYLCASSLLGQGNTEAFFGQGTRLTVV.

The DNA of the CDR3 is TGTGCCAGCAGCCAGGGGGCCCACACTGAAGCTTTCTTT. As protein: CASSQGAHTEAFF. The genes are TRBV6-5 and TRBJ1-1, with 8 bases identical to TRBD1. J gave up 3 bases and V 6 bases, and 3 bases lay outside the gene matches. Per germline, CDR1 MNHEY and CDR2 SVGAGI. The CDR3 runs to 13 residues.

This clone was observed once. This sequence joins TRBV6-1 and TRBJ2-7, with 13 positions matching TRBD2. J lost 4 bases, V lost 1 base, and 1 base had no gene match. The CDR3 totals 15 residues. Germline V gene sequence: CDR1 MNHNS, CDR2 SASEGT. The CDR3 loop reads CASSEGTSGGYEQYF. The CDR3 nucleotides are TGTGCCAGCAGTGAAGGGACTAGCGGGGGTTACGAGCAGTACTTC.

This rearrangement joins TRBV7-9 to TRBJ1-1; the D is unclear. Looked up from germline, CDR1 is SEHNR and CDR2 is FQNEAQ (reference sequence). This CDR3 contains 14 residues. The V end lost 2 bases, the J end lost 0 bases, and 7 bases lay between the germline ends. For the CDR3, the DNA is TGTGCCAGCAGCTTACTGGGAGTGAACACTGAAGCTTTCTTT. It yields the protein CASSLLGVNTEAFF.

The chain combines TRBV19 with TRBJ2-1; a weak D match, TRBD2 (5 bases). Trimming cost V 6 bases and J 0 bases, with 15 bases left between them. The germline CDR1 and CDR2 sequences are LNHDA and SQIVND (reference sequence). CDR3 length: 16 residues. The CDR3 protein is CASSPGVQSSYNEQFF. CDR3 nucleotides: TGTGCCAGTAGCCCCGGGGTCCAAAGCTCCTACAATGAGCAGTTCTTC.

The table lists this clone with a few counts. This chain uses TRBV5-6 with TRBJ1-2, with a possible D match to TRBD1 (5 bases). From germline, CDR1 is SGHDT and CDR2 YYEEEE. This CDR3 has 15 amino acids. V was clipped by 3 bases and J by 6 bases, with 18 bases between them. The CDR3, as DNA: TGTGCCAGCAGCTCTACCTGGGGCCTCTTTGATGGCTACACCTTC. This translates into CASSSTWGLFDGYTF.

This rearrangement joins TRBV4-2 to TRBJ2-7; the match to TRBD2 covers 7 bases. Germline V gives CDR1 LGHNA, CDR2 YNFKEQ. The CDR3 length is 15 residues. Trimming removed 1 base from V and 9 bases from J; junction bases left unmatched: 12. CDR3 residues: CASSQGWGEGLGQYF. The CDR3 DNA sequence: TGTGCCAGCAGCCAAGGATGGGGGGAGGGCCTAGGGCAGTACTTC.

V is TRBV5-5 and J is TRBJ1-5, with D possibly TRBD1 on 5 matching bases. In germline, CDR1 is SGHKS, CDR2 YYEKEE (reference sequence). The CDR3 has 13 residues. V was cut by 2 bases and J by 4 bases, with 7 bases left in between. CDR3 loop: CASSLRGNQPQHF. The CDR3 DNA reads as TGTGCCAGCAGCTTACGGGGGAATCAGCCCCAGCATTTT.

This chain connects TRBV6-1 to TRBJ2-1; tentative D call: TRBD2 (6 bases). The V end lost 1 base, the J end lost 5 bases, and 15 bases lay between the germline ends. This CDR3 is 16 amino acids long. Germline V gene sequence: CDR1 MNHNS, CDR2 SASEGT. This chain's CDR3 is CASSEGIGEVHNEQFF. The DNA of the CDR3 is TGTGCCAGCAGTGAAGGGATAGGGGAGGTGCACAATGAGCAGTTCTTC.

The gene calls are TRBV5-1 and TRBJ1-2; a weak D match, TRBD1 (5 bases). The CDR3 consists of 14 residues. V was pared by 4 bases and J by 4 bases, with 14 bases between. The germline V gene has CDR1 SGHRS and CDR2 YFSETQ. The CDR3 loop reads CASSRGGGFYGYTF. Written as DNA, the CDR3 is TGCGCCAGCAGCAGGGGAGGTGGGTTCTATGGCTACACCTTC.

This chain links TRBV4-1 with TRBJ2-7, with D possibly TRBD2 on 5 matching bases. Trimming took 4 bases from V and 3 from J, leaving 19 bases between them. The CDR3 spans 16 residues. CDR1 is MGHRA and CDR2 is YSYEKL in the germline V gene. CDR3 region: CASSPTREVGSYEQYF. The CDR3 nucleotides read TGCGCCAGCAGCCCGACACGCGAGGTAGGGAGCTACGAGCAGTACTTC.

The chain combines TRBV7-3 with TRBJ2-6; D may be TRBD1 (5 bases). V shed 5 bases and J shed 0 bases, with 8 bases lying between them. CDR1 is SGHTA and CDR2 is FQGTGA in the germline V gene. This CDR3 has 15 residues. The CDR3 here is CASSPQVSGANVLTF. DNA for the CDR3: TGTGCCAGCAGCCCACAGGTCTCTGGGGCCAACGTCCTGACTTTC.

The CDR3 DNA reads as TGTGCCAGCAGTGGTTGGACGGGAGCTAACTATGGCTACACCTTC. This gives the protein CASSGWTGANYGYTF. This chain uses TRBV6-1 with TRBJ1-2, with D hard to call. Germline V gives CDR1 MNHNS, CDR2 SASEGT. V was pared by 4 bases and J by 0 bases, with 12 bases between. The CDR3 length is 15 residues.

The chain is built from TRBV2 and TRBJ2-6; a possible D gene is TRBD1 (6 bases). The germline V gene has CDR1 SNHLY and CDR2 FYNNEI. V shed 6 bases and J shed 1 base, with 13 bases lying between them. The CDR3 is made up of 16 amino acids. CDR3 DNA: TGTGCCAGCAGGGACAGTTTACTGTCTGGGGCCAACGTCCTGACTTTC. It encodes CASRDSLLSGANVLTF.